This T cell receptor beta chain was captured by sequencing in a study of blood T cell repertoires in COVID-19. About the research overall: The study drew acute and convalescent COVID-19 samples from the United States, Italy and Spain.

Using immunoSEQ multiplex PCR, the repertoire was profiled, and TCRdb retains in-frame clones only, with some absent. The profile shows more than 55,000 clones, 73% of them singletons. The CDR3 totals 13 residues. Trimming removed 0 bases at V and 7 bases at J, with 9 bases between. Germline V gene sequence: CDR1 MNHEY, CDR2 SMNVEV (reference sequence). This clone was recorded only once. The sequenced material came from peripheral blood. The TCR sequence derives from a woman aged 70-85 years with acute or convalescent COVID-19. The chain recombines TRBV27 with TRBJ1-1; no definite D call. The CDR3 nucleotides are TGTGCCAGCAGTTTATCAGGAGTGAGTGAAGCTTTCTTT. This gives the protein CASSLSGVSEAFF.